The 25 T cell receptor beta chains listed next were all sequenced from one sample in a study of T cell responses to AZD1222 COVID-19 vaccine. Repertoires were generated with immunoSEQ multiplex PCR, while TCRdb's copy carries only in-frame clones and drops some. The sample lists 150,000 to 160,000 clones; 90% were seen once. The material sequenced was peripheral blood, taken on day 0 of AZD1222 vaccination. Receptors originate from an adult in good health.

The chain employs TRBV5-1 and TRBJ2-1; 12 nucleotides line up with TRBD1. This CDR3 is built from 15 residues. J lost 7 bases, V lost 4 bases, and 6 bases had no gene match. The V gene's germline CDR1 is SGHRS and CDR2 YFSETQ. The DNA for the CDR3 is TGCGCCAGCAGCCTGGGGACAGGGGGCCAAAATGAGCAGTTCTTC. Amino acid sequence: CASSLGTGGQNEQFF.

This rearrangement joins TRBV9 to TRBJ1-3, with D possibly being TRBD1 (6 bases). The V end lost 4 bases, the J end lost 2 bases, and 13 bases lay between the germline ends. Germline V gene sequence: CDR1 SGDLS, CDR2 YYNGEE. The CDR3 is 15 amino acids. The CDR3 spells CASSQSQGAGNTIYF. Written as DNA, the CDR3 is TGTGCCAGCAGCCAATCACAGGGAGCTGGAAACACCATATATTTT.

The chain employs TRBV4-3 and TRBJ2-2; D uncertain. V lost 5 bases to trimming and J lost 3 bases, with 10 bases between them. CDR3 size: 14 residues. Germline V CDR1 and CDR2: LGHNA, YSLEER. The DNA of the CDR3 is TGCGCCAGCAGCTGGAGATCTGACACCGGGGAGCTGTTTTTT. Protein: CASSWRSDTGELFF.

With respect to this clone: At one end, the junction sequence differs from germline, possibly due to a read error. The chain is built from TRBV5-4 and TRBJ2-5, with 10 positions matching TRBD2. The germline V gene has CDR1 SGHNT and CDR2 YYREEE (reference sequence). The CDR3 has 15 residues. CDR3 sequence reads: CASTLTSGHQETQYF. CDR3 nucleotides: TGTGCCAGCACCTTGACTAGCGGGCACCAAGAGACCCAGTACTTC.

This clone was seen only once. V gene TRBV27 combines with J gene TRBJ1-2; 7 positions agree with TRBD1. With 3 bases clipped from V and 7 bases from J, the junction kept 11 bases outside the gene matches. Germline V gives CDR1 MNHEY, CDR2 SMNVEV (reference sequence). CDR3 length equals 15 residues. The CDR3 DNA reads TGTGCCAGCAGTTTTTTAGGACAGGAGTCTTTTGGCTACACCTTC. It specifies CASSFLGQESFGYTF.

This chain links TRBV9 with TRBJ2-6; 7 nucleotides align to TRBD2. The V segment lost 4 bases and the J segment 1 base; nucleotides outside the gene matches: 8. The CDR3 is 17 amino acids. The germline gives CDR1 SGDLS, CDR2 YYNGEE. The CDR3 nucleotides are TGTGCCAGCAGCCCCAGGACTAGTCGGTCTGGGGCCAACGTCCTGACTTTC. Translating gives CASSPRTSRSGANVLTF. Combining the CDR3 with reference TRBV9 and TRBJ2-6 gives the whole variable domain DSGVTQTPKHLITATGQRVTLRCSPRSGDLSVYWYQQSLDQGLQFLIQYYNGEERAKGNILERFSAQQFPDLHSELNLSSLELGDSALYFCASSPRTSRSGANVLTFGAGSRLTVL.

This sequence joins TRBV6-5 and TRBJ2-7; no firm D call. In germline, CDR1 is MNHEY, CDR2 SVGAGI. Trimming pared 0 bases from V and 4 bases from J, leaving 10 bases between. The CDR3 has 14 residues. CDR3 protein: CASSYSRLTYEQYF. The CDR3 nucleotides are TGTGCCAGCAGTTACTCGAGGCTCACTTACGAGCAGTACTTC.

This rearrangement joins TRBV19 to TRBJ2-2; no clear D. CDR1 is LNHDA and CDR2 is SQIVND in the germline V gene (reference sequence). V was cut by 3 bases and J by 5 bases, with 7 bases left in between. The CDR3 totals 13 residues. The CDR3 protein is CASSMEITGELFF. The DNA for the CDR3 is TGTGCCAGTAGTATGGAAATAACCGGGGAGCTGTTTTTT. The complete variable domain, with remaining parts taken from reference TRBV19 and TRBJ2-2, reads DGGITQSPKYLFRKEGQNVTLSCEQNLNHDAMYWYRQDPGQGLRLIYYSQIVNDFQKGDIAEGYSVSREKKESFPLTVTSAQKNPTAFYLCASSMEITGELFFGEGSRLTVL.

The chain links TRBV28 to TRBJ2-7; D gene uncertain. The V and J ends lost 3 bases and 2 bases respectively, with 5 bases between them. CDR3 size: 12 residues. The germline V gene encodes CDR1 MDHEN and CDR2 SYDVKM. CDR3 sequence reads: CASSFEAYEQYF. CDR3 nucleotide sequence: TGTGCCAGCAGTTTCGAGGCCTACGAGCAGTACTTC.

The chain employs TRBV4-1 and TRBJ2-2, with D uncertain. Germline V gives CDR1 MGHRA, CDR2 YSYEKL. Trimming removed 2 bases from V and 5 bases from J, with 6 bases in between. The CDR3 is made up of 13 amino acids. CDR3 DNA sequence: TGCGCCAGCAGCCAAAGCATAACCGGGGAGCTGTTTTTT. Its protein is CASSQSITGELFF.

The chain carries TRBV27 and TRBJ1-5; D call uncertain. The germline gives CDR1 MNHEY, CDR2 SMNVEV (reference sequence). This CDR3 is 14 amino acids long. V lost 0 bases and J 7 bases, leaving 10 bases between the germline ends. CDR3 coding DNA: TGTGCCAGCAGTTTATCGCCCTTTGGGCAGCCCCAGCATTTT. Residues: CASSLSPFGQPQHF.

CDR3 amino acids: CASSWQGGYTF. The CDR3 region has the DNA TGTGCCAGCAGTTGGCAGGGTGGCTACACCTTC. The chain carries TRBV28 and TRBJ1-2; maybe TRBD1 (5 bases). From germline, CDR1 is MDHEN and CDR2 SYDVKM. The germline V and J ends were trimmed by 4 bases and 7 bases, with 7 bases remaining between them. This CDR3 comprises 11 residues.

This clone was observed a few times. The rearrangement joins TRBV6-4 to TRBJ2-1; tentatively, D is TRBD1 or TRBD2 (6 bases each). Germline V gene lookup returns CDR1 MRHNA and CDR2 SNTAGT. The CDR3 extends over 13 amino acids. The V end lost 0 bases, the J end lost 10 bases, and 10 bases lay between the germline ends. The CDR3 nucleotides read TGTGCCAGCAGTGACTCGGGGGCGGGGGAGCAGTTCTTC. It encodes CASSDSGAGEQFF.

The gene calls are TRBV13 and TRBJ1-6; D ambiguous. The V end lost 3 bases, the J end lost 7 bases, and 10 bases lay between the germline ends. The length of the CDR3 is 14 residues. CDR1 PRHDT and CDR2 FYEKMQ come from the germline V gene (reference sequence). This chain's CDR3 is CASSFLGRNSPLHF. The CDR3, as DNA: TGTGCCAGCAGCTTTCTGGGGAGAAATTCACCCCTCCACTTT.

V usage is TRBV19 and J usage is TRBJ2-2; possibly TRBD2 for D (5 bases). The V gene lost 8 bases and the J gene lost 4 bases, with 11 bases spanning the gap. The germline gives CDR1 LNHDA, CDR2 SQIVND (reference sequence). CDR3 length: 13 residues. The CDR3 DNA follows: TGTGCCAGTCACGCGGGTTTCACCGGGGAGCTGTTTTTT. It specifies CASHAGFTGELFF.

This sequence joins TRBV28 and TRBJ1-2; D is unresolved. The germline gives CDR1 MDHEN, CDR2 SYDVKM. There are 14 residues in the CDR3. V dropped 2 bases and J dropped 4 bases, with 11 bases sitting between them. CDR3 coding DNA: TGTGCCAGCAGTTTAGTCCCCGGCGCCTATGGCTACACCTTC. It codes for CASSLVPGAYGYTF.

This clone was counted once. V is TRBV18 and J is TRBJ1-6, with 7 bases lining up with TRBD1. The CDR3 covers 16 residues. J gave up 10 bases and V 3 bases, and 12 bases lay outside the gene matches. CDR1 and CDR2 (germline): KGHSH, LQKENI. The CDR3 nucleotides read TGTGCCAGCTCACCGTACGGGACAGCGGAGACCTCACCCCTCCACTTT. Translated: CASSPYGTAETSPLHF.

V gene TRBV5-1 combines with J gene TRBJ1-3; weak D call: TRBD1 (6 bases). From germline, CDR1 is SGHRS and CDR2 YFSETQ. V shed 4 bases and J shed 3 bases, with 11 bases lying between them. This CDR3 is built from 14 residues. CDR3 in DNA: TGCGCCAGCAGCCCCAGGGGAGGTGGAAACACCATATATTTT. Translating gives CASSPRGGGNTIYF.

The gene calls are TRBV28 and TRBJ2-7, with no clear D. Germline V gene lookup returns CDR1 MDHEN and CDR2 SYDVKM. This CDR3 has 12 amino acids. Trimming removed 6 bases from V and 0 bases from J, with 6 bases in between. CDR3 DNA: TGTGCCAGCAGACACAGCTCCTACGAGCAGTACTTC. This sequence encodes CASRHSSYEQYF.

The V call is TRBV19, the J call TRBJ1-5; TRBD1 aligns across 7 bases. The CDR3 is 14 residues long. The V gene end was trimmed by 5 bases and the J gene end by 1 base; junction bases not matched to a gene: 2. Germline V CDR1 and CDR2: LNHDA, SQIVND (reference sequence). In DNA form, the CDR3 reads TGTGCCAGTAGTCAGGGGGTGAGCAATCAGCCCCAGCATTTT. Translation: CASSQGVSNQPQHF. Combining the CDR3 with reference TRBV19 and TRBJ1-5 gives the whole variable domain DGGITQSPKYLFRKEGQNVTLSCEQNLNHDAMYWYRQDPGQGLRLIYYSQIVNDFQKGDIAEGYSVSREKKESFPLTVTSAQKNPTAFYLCASSQGVSNQPQHFGDGTRLSIL.

This clone is a singleton in its sample. The CDR3 here is CASSLPRANSPLHF. The CDR3 coding sequence is TGTGCCAGCAGCTTGCCCAGGGCCAATTCACCCCTCCACTTT. This rearrangement joins TRBV5-6 to TRBJ1-6; tentative D call: TRBD1 (5 bases). The germline V gene encodes CDR1 SGHDT and CDR2 YYEEEE. This CDR3 spans 14 amino acids. Trimming removed 1 base at V and 7 bases at J, with 9 bases between.

The rearrangement uses TRBV7-3 and TRBJ2-1; 13 bases match TRBD2. The CDR3 sequence is 16 residues long. Germline loops: CDR1 SGHTA, CDR2 FQGTGA. With 5 bases clipped from V and 8 bases from J, the junction kept 9 bases outside the gene matches. The CDR3 region has the DNA TGTGCCAGCAGCCAAAGGACTAGCGGGAGAGTAGATGAGCAGTTCTTC. Its protein is CASSQRTSGRVDEQFF.

The V call is TRBV7-9, the J call TRBJ1-2; TRBD1 aligns across 10 bases. CDR1 is SEHNR, CDR2 FQNEAQ, per germline (reference sequence). CDR3 length: 15 amino acids. V shed 1 base and J 7 bases; nucleotides not matched to a gene: 6. Here the CDR3 DNA reads TGTGCCAGCAGCTTAGAGACAGGGGGCGGCGGTGGCTACACCTTC. It yields the protein CASSLETGGGGGYTF.

The gene calls are TRBV7-9 and TRBJ2-3, with 12 positions matching TRBD2. Germline V CDR1 and CDR2: SEHNR, FQNEAQ (reference sequence). The CDR3 has 18 residues. Unmatched junction bases numbered 12, after V lost 5 bases and J lost 3 bases. CDR3 region: CASSPLTSGRGFTDTQYF. CDR3 coding DNA: TGTGCCAGCAGCCCCCTGACTAGCGGGAGAGGTTTTACAGATACGCAGTATTTT. The entire variable domain, with the rest obtained from reference TRBV7-9 and TRBJ2-3, is as follows: DTGVSQNPRHKITKRGQNVTFRCDPISEHNRLYWYRQTLGQGPEFLTYFQNEAQLEKSRLLSDRFSAERPKGSFSTLEIQRTEQGDSAMYLCASSPLTSGRGFTDTQYFGPGTRLTVL.

This clone was observed once. V usage is TRBV27 and J usage is TRBJ2-1, with a weak D call TRBD2 (6 bases). Germline CDR1 and CDR2: MNHEY and SMNVEV (reference sequence). CDR3 length equals 16 residues. The germline V and J ends were trimmed by 2 bases and 4 bases, with 15 bases remaining between them. CDR3 nucleotide sequence: TGTGCCAGCAGTTTAGGAGGCGGGGCCGGATACAATGAGCAGTTCTTC. Translation: CASSLGGGAGYNEQFF.